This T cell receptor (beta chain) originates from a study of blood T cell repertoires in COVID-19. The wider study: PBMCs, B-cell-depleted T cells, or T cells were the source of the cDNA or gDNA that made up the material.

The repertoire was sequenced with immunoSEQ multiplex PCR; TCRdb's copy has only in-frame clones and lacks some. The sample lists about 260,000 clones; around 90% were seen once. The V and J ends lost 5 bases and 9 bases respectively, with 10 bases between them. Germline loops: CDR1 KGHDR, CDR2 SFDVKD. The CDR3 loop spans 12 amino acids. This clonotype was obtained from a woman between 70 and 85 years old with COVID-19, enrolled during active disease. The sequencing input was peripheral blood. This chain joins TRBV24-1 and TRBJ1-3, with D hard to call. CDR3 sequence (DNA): TGTGCCACCAGTGGCCCCGGTTGCACCATATATTTT. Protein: CATSGPGCTIYF.